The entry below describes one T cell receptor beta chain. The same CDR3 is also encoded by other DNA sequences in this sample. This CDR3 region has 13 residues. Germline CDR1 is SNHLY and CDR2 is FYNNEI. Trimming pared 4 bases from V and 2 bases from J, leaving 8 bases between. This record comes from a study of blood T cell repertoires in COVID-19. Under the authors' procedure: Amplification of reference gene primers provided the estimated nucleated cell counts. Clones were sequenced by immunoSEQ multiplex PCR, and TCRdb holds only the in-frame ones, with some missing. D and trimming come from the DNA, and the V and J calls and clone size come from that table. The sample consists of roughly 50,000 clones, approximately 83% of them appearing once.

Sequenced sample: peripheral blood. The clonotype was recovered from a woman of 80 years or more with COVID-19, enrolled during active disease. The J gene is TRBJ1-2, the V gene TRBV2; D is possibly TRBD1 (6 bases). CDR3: CASSVTGNYGYTF. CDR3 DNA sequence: TGTGCCAGCAGTGTCACAGGGAACTATGGCTACACCTTC.